Sequencing of this TCR beta chain was carried out in a study of shared clonotypes between healthy human individuals. With respect to this clone: No antigen is known for it.

Data came from immunoSEQ multiplex PCR; TCRdb stores just in-frame clones and leaves some out. The repertoire holds around 2.5 million clones, with approximately 93% as singletons. Notes on the study in general: Estimated clonotype richness was generally higher in naive than memory subsets.

The CDR3 covers 15 residues. V lost 5 bases to trimming and J lost 3 bases; unmatched junction nucleotides: 9. The germline CDR1 and CDR2 sequences are SGHAT and FQDESV (reference sequence). The clonotype comes from a man younger than 35 in good health. Some clones in this sample may be carry-over from other donors' samples. V is TRBV11-1 and J is TRBJ1-1, with 7 bases fitting TRBD1. The sample taken for sequencing was naive CD4+ T cells from PBMCs. Subset given: CD45RA+ positively selected. For the CDR3, the DNA is TGTGCCAGCAGCGTGACAGGGTCAGGGGACACTGAAGCTTTCTTT. Protein: CASSVTGSGDTEAFF.